Each of the 18 T cell receptor beta chains below was sequenced from the same sample in a study of persistence of HIV-infected CD4 T cells. This was the immunoSEQ version 4 assay in survey mode. The table came from immunoSEQ multiplex PCR; TCRdb's copy has only in-frame clones and leaves some out. The sample has 40,000 to 55,000 clones; around 75% are singletons. Cells were stimulated with CMV-infected fibroblast lysates at approximately 10 ug/mL. Sorted nonresponding memory CD4+ T cells were CD40L-negative, CD69-negative, CD45RO-high. No antigen is known for these receptors. The source was CD4+ T cells sorted from PBMCs after approximately 19-hour stimulation, collected from a patient who received antiretroviral therapy. The origin of the receptors is an adult man with HIV who was CMV-seropositive.

The rearrangement joins TRBV14 to TRBJ1-4; unclear D gene. This CDR3 is 15 amino acids long. V dropped 0 bases and J dropped 8 bases, with 13 bases sitting between them. Germline V gene sequence: CDR1 SGHDN, CDR2 FVKESK. In DNA form, the CDR3 reads TGTGCCAGCAGCCAAGATCTTCAACGGGTGGAAAAACTGTTTTTT. Residues: CASSQDLQRVEKLFF.

The chain carries TRBV10-1 and TRBJ2-7, with a possible D match to TRBD1 (6 bases). In germline, CDR1 is WNHNN, CDR2 SYGVQD (reference sequence). The CDR3 is 15 amino acids. Trimming cost V 2 bases and J 1 base, with 12 bases left between them. This CDR3 reads CASSEQPGHSYEQYF. The CDR3 bases are TGCGCCAGCAGTGAGCAACCGGGACATTCCTACGAGCAGTACTTC.

This clone was counted a single time. The chain recombines TRBV6-2 or TRBV6-3 with TRBJ2-3, with D perhaps matching TRBD2 (6 bases). This CDR3 spans 16 amino acids. V was cut by 6 bases and J by 11 bases, with 27 bases left in between. Germline V gene lookup returns CDR1 MNHEY and CDR2 SVGEGT. In DNA form, the CDR3 reads TGTGCCAGCAGCTTTGCGGGAATGCTAAACCTCGGCCTGCAGTATTTT. Protein product: CASSFAGMLNLGLQYF.

This clone is medium-sized. The chain employs TRBV7-2 and TRBJ2-1; 8 bases agree with TRBD1. The V segment lost 5 bases and the J segment 0 bases; nucleotides outside the gene matches: 3. Germline V gives CDR1 SGHTA, CDR2 FQGNSA. The CDR3 covers 15 residues. CDR3 sequence reads: CASSIDRGSYNEQFF. The CDR3 bases are TGTGCCAGCAGCATAGACAGGGGCTCCTACAATGAGCAGTTCTTC.

This clone was detected a few times. V and J are TRBV27 and TRBJ1-1; D is possibly TRBD1 (6 bases). The CDR3 sequence is 16 residues long. Germline V lookup: CDR1 MNHEY, CDR2 SMNVEV (reference sequence). The V end was cut by 8 bases, the J end by 0 bases, with 19 bases between. The CDR3 bases are TGTGCCAGCTATGGGGCTCTCGGGGGCATGAACACTGAAGCTTTCTTT. Protein product: CASYGALGGMNTEAFF.

This chain links TRBV7-2 with TRBJ1-5, with a possible D match to TRBD1 (5 bases). V was pared by 5 bases and J by 6 bases, with 17 bases between. Germline assignment: CDR1 SGHTA and CDR2 FQGNSA. This CDR3 spans 15 amino acids. The CDR3 spells CASSPGNHGGQPQHF. In DNA form, the CDR3 reads TGTGCCAGCAGCCCGGGGAACCACGGGGGTCAGCCCCAGCATTTT.

This chain links TRBV14 with TRBJ2-7; D perhaps matches TRBD1 (6 bases). The length of the CDR3 is 16 residues. Germline CDR1 is SGHDN and CDR2 is FVKESK. The ends were cut back, 6 bases at V and 5 bases at J, with 23 bases in the middle. CDR3 sequence reads: CASSLRGIGFMDEQYF. In DNA, the CDR3 is TGTGCCAGCAGTCTAAGGGGGATAGGATTTATGGACGAGCAGTACTTC.

This chain links TRBV12-3 or TRBV12-4 with TRBJ2-2, with D unresolved. With 3 bases removed from V and 6 bases from J, the gap between germline ends came to 8 bases. The CDR3 sequence is 13 residues long. The CDR3 sequence: CASSLNMAGELFF. The DNA for the CDR3 is TGTGCCAGCAGTTTGAACATGGCCGGGGAGCTGTTTTTT.

The chain is built from TRBV5-1 and TRBJ1-1, with D perhaps matching TRBD1 (5 bases). The V end lost 7 bases, the J end lost 1 base, and 17 bases lay between the germline ends. The CDR3 sequence is 15 residues long. Looked up from germline, CDR1 is SGHRS and CDR2 is YFSETQ. CDR3 amino acids: CASGSGGAGNTEAFF. The CDR3 coding sequence is TGCGCCAGCGGTTCCGGTGGGGCTGGGAACACTGAAGCTTTCTTT. Full variable domain (rest looked up from reference TRBV5-1 and TRBJ1-1): KAGVTQTPRYLIKTRGQQVTLSCSPISGHRSVSWYQQTPGQGLQFLFEYFSETQRNKGNFPGRFSGRQFSNSRSEMNVSTLELGDSALYLCASGSGGAGNTEAFFGQGTRLTVV.

The rearrangement uses TRBV12-3 or TRBV12-4 and TRBJ1-5; TRBD1 is a possible D gene (6 bases). This CDR3 has 13 residues. Trimming left V 7 bases short and J 4 bases short, with 11 bases between. CDR3 residues: CASTNRGNQPQHF. CDR3 coding DNA: TGTGCCAGCACCAATAGGGGGAATCAGCCCCAGCATTTT.

The V call is TRBV9, the J call TRBJ1-2; D is perhaps TRBD1 (6 bases). The CDR3 consists of 17 residues. V lost 4 bases, J lost 2 bases, and 21 bases lay in between. The germline V gene has CDR1 SGDLS and CDR2 YYNGEE. The CDR3 loop is CASSQGSGRGSNYGYTF. CDR3 bases: TGTGCCAGCAGCCAGGGGTCAGGGCGGGGGTCCAACTATGGCTACACCTTC.

The chain is built from TRBV4-2 and TRBJ1-2; the D is unclear. CDR1 LGHNA and CDR2 YNFKEQ come from the germline V gene. V dropped 0 bases and J dropped 8 bases, with 19 bases sitting between them. This CDR3 comprises 16 residues. CDR3 sequence: CASSQDLASGLGGYTF. The CDR3 DNA is TGTGCCAGCAGCCAAGATCTGGCTAGTGGACTAGGGGGCTACACCTTC.

V and J are TRBV27 and TRBJ2-3, with TRBD2 matching over 11 bases. This CDR3 spans 19 amino acids. CDR1 and CDR2 (germline): MNHEY, SMNVEV (reference sequence). The trim removed 8 bases at V and 0 bases at J, leaving 16 bases unmatched. CDR3 DNA sequence: TGTGCCAGCTACATAAAGCCGGGACTAGCGGATTATAGCACAGATACGCAGTATTTT. Its protein product is CASYIKPGLADYSTDTQYF.

The rearrangement links TRBV19 to TRBJ2-4; TRBD1 matches 8 bases. The junction had 2 bases not matched to a gene; V was cut back by 4 bases and J by 0 bases. This CDR3 is 15 amino acids long. Germline loops: CDR1 LNHDA, CDR2 SQIVND (reference sequence). The CDR3 reads CASSRTGLAKNIQYF. CDR3 bases: TGTGCCAGTAGTAGGACAGGGTTAGCCAAAAACATTCAGTACTTC.

The V call is TRBV18, the J call TRBJ2-7; D perhaps matches TRBD1 (6 bases). The CDR3 runs to 13 residues. Germline CDR1 reads KGHSH; CDR2 reads LQKENI. V was clipped by 3 bases and J by 3 bases, with 9 bases between them. CDR3 in amino acids: CASSPWTVYEQYF. The CDR3 DNA follows: TGTGCCAGCTCACCTTGGACAGTCTACGAGCAGTACTTC.

The chain has TRBV18 and TRBJ2-5; the D is unclear. CDR3 size: 14 residues. Germline lookup yields CDR1 KGHSH and CDR2 LQKENI. V was clipped by 3 bases and J by 4 bases, with 12 bases between them. In DNA, the CDR3 is TGTGCCAGCTCACCCGTCCATAGCACAGAGACCCAGTACTTC. This translates into CASSPVHSTETQYF.

This clone is medium-sized in the sample. The J gene is TRBJ1-5, the V gene TRBV2, with a possible D match to TRBD1 (6 bases). The CDR3 is made up of 14 amino acids. Trimming took off 6 bases at V and 1 base at J, with 10 bases between the two ends. Germline CDR1 SNHLY, CDR2 FYNNEI. The CDR3 loop is CASRRTVSNQPQHF. The CDR3 DNA reads TGTGCCAGCAGAAGGACAGTGAGCAATCAGCCCCAGCATTTT.

The chain couples TRBV7-2 to TRBJ2-7; 7 nucleotides agree with TRBD1. Germline V lookup: CDR1 SGHTA, CDR2 FQGNSA. Trimming cost V 5 bases and J 4 bases; bases outside gene matches: 11. This CDR3 is built from 15 residues. CDR3 sequence (DNA): TGTGCCAGCAGCCCGGGACGGGACAGTTCTTACGAGCAGTACTTC. Translated, it gives CASSPGRDSSYEQYF.